Shown below are 2 T cell receptor beta chains from a single sample sequenced in a study of blood T cell repertoires in COVID-19. Clones were sequenced by immunoSEQ multiplex PCR, and TCRdb holds only the in-frame ones, with some missing. The sample shows about 370,000 clones, over 75% of them seen only once. Sequenced: peripheral blood. All receptors come from a woman aged 25 to 45 with COVID-19, enrolled during active disease.

The CDR3 loop is CASSPGRTSTDQYF. The CDR3 DNA sequence: TGTGCCAGCTCACCGGGCCGCACCTCTACGGATCAGTACTTC. The V and J genes are TRBV18 and TRBJ2-7, with unresolved D. The CDR3 sequence is 14 residues long. The V and J ends lost 3 bases and 10 bases respectively, with 19 bases between them. In germline, CDR1 is KGHSH, CDR2 LQKENI. The whole variable domain, filled in from reference TRBV18 and TRBJ2-7, reads NAGVMQNPRHLVRRRGQEARLRCSPMKGHSHVYWYRQLPEEGLKFMVYLQKENIIDESGMPKERFSAEFPKEGPSILRIQQVVRGDSAAYFCASSPGRTSTDQYFGPGTRLTVT.

V is TRBV15 and J is TRBJ2-3; 7 bases align to TRBD2. The V segment lost 8 bases and the J segment 1 base; nucleotides outside the gene matches: 3. The CDR3 extends over 13 amino acids. The germline CDR1 and CDR2 sequences are LNHNV and YYDKDF (reference sequence). The CDR3 DNA reads as TGTGCCACCGAGCGGGATGGCACAGATACGCAGTATTTT. Its protein product is CATERDGTDTQYF.